These 25 T cell receptor delta chains originate from one sample sequenced in a study of γδ T cells in repeated Plasmodium falciparum infection. TCRdb processed the multiplex PCR reads again with the CATT caller. The data hold 50,000 to 65,000 delta-chain clones, with 1.5% to 2% observed a single time. Vgamma9/Vdelta2+ and Vdelta2-negative gammadelta T cells were flow-sorted from PBMC for bulk sequencing. The sample was gamma-delta T cells from blood. These receptors came from a pool of human donors (malaria-infected and uninfected, not separated).

This clone came up a few times. This likely reflects a read error, since a far larger clone is one base away. This sample includes further DNA sequences coding for the same CDR3. The chain carries TRDV3 and TRDJ1; 7 bases fit TRDD3. Germline values: CDR1 TVYSNPD, CDR2 GDNSRS (reference sequence). The CDR3 is made up of 20 amino acids. CDR3 residues: CAFCCPVPWRWGRNTDKLIF. The CDR3 DNA follows: TGTGCCTTTTGCTGTCCTGTCCCGTGGAGGTGGGGGAGAAACACCGATAAGCTCATCTTT.

This clone was counted many times. Given a much more abundant clone one base away, this may be a read error. The chain employs TRDV1 and TRDJ1, with a possible D match to TRDD3 (5 bases). CDR1 is TSWWSYY, CDR2 QGS, per germline. V was cut by 2 bases and J by 1 base, with 29 bases left in between. This CDR3 is built from 21 residues. The CDR3 is CALGEFSPAHRGLRFTDKLIF. For the CDR3, the DNA is TGTGCTCTTGGGGAATTTAGCCCAGCACACCGGGGACTCAGATTCACCGATAAACTCATCTTT.

As regards this clone: TCRdb lists the protein of a much larger clone for this DNA, which differs at residue 4, so this is likely a read error; the protein given here is translated from the DNA itself. This chain joins TRDV1 and TRDJ1; D possibly matches TRDD2 or TRDD3 (9 bases each). TCRdb lists no J gene, so it was determined here by aligning the DNA to germline. The germline gives CDR1 TSWWSYY, CDR2 QGS. The CDR3 loop spans 19 amino acids. The ends were cut back, 7 bases at V and 3 bases at J, with 30 bases in the middle. The CDR3 here is CALEDPLPTRGYGPDKLIF. CDR3 in DNA: TGTGCTCTTGAGGACCCCCTTCCTACTAGGGGATACGGACCCGATAAACTCATCTTT.

As to this clone: This likely traces to a read error, being one base from a far larger clone. The same CDR3 arises from other DNA sequences in this sample as well. The rearrangement links TRDV3 to TRDJ1, with TRDD3 matching over 9 bases. The J gene, absent from TCRdb, was called here by matching the DNA to germline. The V and J ends lost 2 bases and 0 bases, in that order; junction bases with no gene match: 19. This CDR3 has 19 residues. The germline CDR1 and CDR2 sequences are TVYSNPD and GDNSRS (reference sequence). The CDR3 DNA sequence: TGTGCCTTTTGGCGCTCGGCGTACTGGGGGAGCCCTTACACCGATAAACTCATCTTT. It codes for CAFWRSAYWGSPYTDKLIF.

A word on this clone: A far more abundant clone sits one base away, making this likely a read error. The same CDR3 also results from other DNA sequences found in this sample. The J gene is uncalled and the V gene is TRDV1; the tabulated D call, TRDD3, remains unverified against the DNA. The CDR3 is 19 amino acids. The germline gives CDR1 TSWWSYY, CDR2 QGS. The CDR3 is CALGFPGNYLGDAADKLIF. The DNA of the CDR3 is TGTGCTCTTGGGTTTCCCGGTAATTACTTGGGGGATGCCGCCGATAAGCTCATCTTT.

Only a few counts were recorded for this clone. TCRdb records a much larger clone's protein for this DNA, with a difference at residue 14 that likely arises from a read error; the protein given is the translation of the DNA. This chain connects TRDV3 to TRDJ1; the match to TRDD3 covers 9 bases. In germline, CDR1 is TVYSNPD, CDR2 GDNSRS (reference sequence). The CDR3 is 16 amino acids. This CDR3 is CACPELGDAFTDKPIF. In nucleotides, the CDR3 is TGTGCCTGCCCCGAACTGGGGGACGCCTTCACCGATAAACCCATCTTT.

The table lists this clone with many counts. This likely came from a read error, as a far larger clone is one base away. In the same sample, other DNA sequences code for this CDR3. DNA for the CDR3: TGTGCCTGTGACACCCTAGCCCGGGGGGATAACACTGATAAACTCATCTTT. Amino acids: CACDTLARGDNTDKLIF. The genes are TRDV2 and TRDJ1; 8 bases map to TRDD3. Per the germline V gene, CDR1 is GEAIGNYY and CDR2 is EKD. The CDR3 is 17 residues long.

In this sample, this clone turned up a few times. TCRdb's entry gives the protein of a much larger clone, which mismatches this DNA's translation at residue 16, likely from a read error; the protein reported here is translated from the DNA. This chain connects TRDV1 to TRDJ1, with 7 bases lining up with TRDD3. TCRdb gives no J gene; it was assigned here by matching the DNA to germline. With 1 base clipped from V and 0 bases from J, the junction kept 38 bases outside the gene matches. There are 27 residues in the CDR3. Germline V gene lookup returns CDR1 TSWWSYY and CDR2 QGS. Here the CDR3 reads CALGEPYLPRCYSGIRTGDTNTDKLIF. CDR3 coding DNA: TGTGCTCTTGGGGAACCTTACCTCCCTCGTTGCTACAGCGGGATCCGTACTGGGGACACTAACACCGATAAACTCATCTTT.

In its sample, this clone was seen many times. This rearrangement joins TRDV1 to TRDJ1, with a tentative D call TRDD3 (5 bases). Per germline, CDR1 TSWWSYY and CDR2 QGS. V was pared by 5 bases and J by 3 bases, with 22 bases between. The CDR3 extends over 17 amino acids. The CDR3 reads CALGTPRGAVFADKLIF. CDR3 DNA: TGTGCTCTTGGGACCCCTCGGGGGGCTGTCTTCGCCGATAAACTCATCTTT.

Relative to its sample, this clone is medium-sized. Other DNA sequences in this sample translate to the same CDR3. The rearrangement uses TRDV3 and TRDJ1, with 9 bases identical to TRDD2. CDR1 TVYSNPD and CDR2 GDNSRS come from the germline V gene (reference sequence). J lost 8 bases, V lost 2 bases, and 27 bases had no gene match. This CDR3 region has 19 residues. CDR3 sequence reads: CAFLEEPSYALYTGPKLIF. For the CDR3, the DNA is TGTGCCTTTTTAGAGGAGCCTTCCTACGCACTTTATACTGGACCAAAACTCATCTTT.

This clone was found a few times. This probably arose from a read error, given a far larger clone one base away. Other nucleotide sequences from this sample produce the same CDR3. This rearrangement joins TRDV1 to TRDJ1; either TRDD2 or TRDD3 may fit D (7 bases each). Germline loops: CDR1 TSWWSYY, CDR2 QGS. Trimming took 3 bases from V and 0 from J, leaving 35 bases between them. The CDR3 length is 23 residues. As DNA, the CDR3 is TGTGCTCTTGGGGATCCTTCCTTCGTGCCCTGGGGGGATCCGGTACAGTACACCGATAAACTCATCTTT. Protein product: CALGDPSFVPWGDPVQYTDKLIF.

In this sample, this clone turned up a few times. TCRdb assigns this DNA the protein of a much larger clone, which departs from its translation at residue 19; this likely reflects a read error, and the protein shown comes from translating the DNA. The chain combines TRDV1 with TRDJ1, with 11 bases matching TRDD3. The germline V gene encodes CDR1 TSWWSYY and CDR2 QGS. This CDR3 contains 21 residues. Here the CDR3 reads CALGELHPTPDGGYDPDKHIF. In DNA form, the CDR3 reads TGTGCTCTTGGGGAACTTCACCCTACCCCAGATGGGGGATACGACCCCGATAAACACATCTTT.

This clone was counted at least ten times. This chain uses TRDV3 with TRDJ1; TRDD3 agrees at 10 bases. After removal of 4 bases from V and 6 bases from J, the junction contained 17 bases not matched to a gene. Germline assignment: CDR1 TVYSNPD and CDR2 GDNSRS (reference sequence). The CDR3 spans 16 residues. The CDR3, as DNA: TGTGCCTCGGGGCCATACTGGGGGATGCAACCCTATAAACTCATCTTT. It specifies CASGPYWGMQPYKLIF. Looking up the rest from reference TRDV3 and TRDJ1 gives the full variable domain: CDKVTQSSPDQTVASGSEVVLLCTYDTVYSNPDLFWYRIRPDYSFQFVFYGDNSRSEGADFTQGRFSVKHILTQKAFHLVISPVRTEDSATYYCASGPYWGMQPYKLIFGKGTRVTVEP.

This clone was seen more than once but under ten times. TCRdb attributes to this sequence the protein of a much larger clone, which differs from the DNA translation at residue 8; a read error is likely, and the protein displayed is translated from the DNA. The chain joins TRDV1 to TRDJ1; D is unresolved. TCRdb supplies no J gene; here it was assigned by aligning the nucleotide sequence to germline. This CDR3 spans 19 amino acids. V lost 1 base, J lost 0 bases, and 21 bases lay in between. The germline V gene has CDR1 TSWWSYY and CDR2 QGS. CDR3 sequence (DNA): TGTGCTCTTGGGGAACCCTCGAACAGGCTTTACCCCTACACCGATAAACTCATCTTT. This translates into CALGEPSNRLYPYTDKLIF.

As to this clone: A far larger clone differs by one base, so this is likely a read error. Other DNA sequences within the sample encode an identical CDR3. The genes are TRAV38-2/DV8 and TRDJ1; perhaps TRDD2 as D (6 bases). The J gene was not available in TCRdb and was assigned here by matching the DNA to germline segments. There are 21 residues in the CDR3. Germline-derived CDR1 and CDR2 are TSESDYY and QEAYKQQN. The CDR3 DNA is TGTGCTTATAGGAGCTTTCTGATGAACCTTCCATACAAGGTGTACACTGATAAACTCATCTTT. It specifies CAYRSFLMNLPYKVYTDKLIF.

About this clone itself: TCRdb pairs this DNA with a much larger clone's protein that differs at residue 17, likely a read error; the protein shown was translated from the DNA. The V gene is listed as TRDV1; no J gene was called; the table names TRDD3, a call not compared with the DNA. The CDR3 is made up of 18 amino acids. Germline V CDR1 and CDR2: TSWWSYY, QGS. The DNA for the CDR3 is TGTGCTCTTGGGGAAGTACCCGTACTGGGGGATACGCCCGATAAACTCACCTTT. Amino acids: CALGEVPVLGDTPDKLTF.

This clone came up many times. The genes are TRDV1 and TRDJ1; D unclear. V dropped 1 base and J dropped 3 bases, with 9 bases sitting between them. In germline, CDR1 is TSWWSYY, CDR2 QGS. The CDR3 has 14 residues. CDR3 sequence: CALGEPPKSDKLIF. The CDR3 DNA reads TGTGCTCTTGGGGAACCCCCCAAGTCCGATAAACTCATCTTT.

This clone was seen at least ten times. The TCRdb record carries a much larger clone's protein, which differs from this DNA's translation at residue 15; a read error is the likely cause, and the protein listed here is the DNA translation. The chain couples TRDV1 to TRDJ1, with D tentatively TRDD3 (6 bases). Germline CDR1 TSWWSYY, CDR2 QGS. The CDR3 loop spans 18 amino acids. The CDR3 here is CALVEWGSDPVYTDELIF. The CDR3 DNA reads as TGTGCTCTTGTGGAATGGGGATCGGATCCCGTGTACACCGATGAACTCATCTTT.

This clone was counted ten times or more. The likely explanation is a read error, given a far larger clone one base away. The same CDR3 can be traced to other DNA sequences in this sample. The gene calls are TRDV1 and TRDJ1; 10 positions match TRDD3. J gave up 2 bases and V 3 bases, and 33 bases lay outside the gene matches. CDR3 length: 25 residues. CDR1 is TSWWSYY, CDR2 QGS, per germline. The CDR3 reads CALGDSPTTEPQPRTGGLPTDKLIF. The CDR3 region has the DNA TGTGCTCTTGGGGACTCTCCTACAACGGAGCCCCAACCCCGTACTGGGGGATTACCAACCGATAAACTCATCTTT.

As concerns this clone: The TCRdb protein comes from a much larger clone and disagrees with this DNA's translation at residue 3, likely due to a read error; the protein given here is derived from the DNA. This chain joins TRDV3 and TRDJ1, with TRDD3 matching over 13 bases. CDR3 size: 19 residues. The V segment lost 4 bases and the J segment 1 base; nucleotides outside the gene matches: 18. In germline, CDR1 is TVYSNPD, CDR2 GDNSRS (reference sequence). The CDR3 region is CAYPRLGDTHVGLTDKLIF. The CDR3 DNA is TGTGCCTACCCCCGACTGGGGGATACGCACGTGGGTCTCACCGATAAACTCATCTTT.

A word on this clone: Translating this DNA gives a protein that differs at residue 5 from the TCRdb one, which belongs to a much larger clone; a read error is likely, and the protein shown is this translation. The chain uses TRDV1 and TRDJ1, with 9 bases matching TRDD3. The germline V gene encodes CDR1 TSWWSYY and CDR2 QGS. The CDR3 consists of 23 residues. V lost 5 bases, J lost 1 base, and 29 bases stayed unmatched. This CDR3 is CALGTPSLLLGDTRFPSTDKLIF. The CDR3 region has the DNA TGTGCTCTTGGGACACCATCACTTTTACTTGGGGATACGCGATTCCCTTCCACCGATAAACTCATCTTT.

Worth noting for this clone: TCRdb records a much larger clone's protein for this DNA, with a difference at residue 13 that likely arises from a read error; the protein given is the translation of the DNA. This CDR3 reads CALGELKVPTGDRPGDTDKLIF. The CDR3 nucleotides are TGTGCTCTTGGGGAACTCAAGGTACCTACTGGGGATAGGCCCGGGGACACCGATAAACTCATCTTT. This chain links TRDV1 with TRDJ1; TRDD3 aligns across 7 bases. The ends lost 0 bases at V and 0 bases at J; junction bases unmatched: 22. CDR1 is TSWWSYY and CDR2 is QGS in the germline V gene. This CDR3 contains 22 residues.

Details on this clone: This likely came from a read error, as a far larger clone is one base away. Other DNA sequences in the same sample also yield this CDR3. The chain employs TRDV2 and TRDJ1, with D maybe TRDD3 (5 bases). TCRdb supplies no J gene; here it was assigned by aligning the nucleotide sequence to germline. Germline CDR1 and CDR2: GEAIGNYY and EKD. This CDR3 contains 27 residues. With 1 base removed from V and 0 bases from J, the gap between germline ends came to 47 bases. Written as DNA, the CDR3 is TGTGCCTGTGACACATCTCTCCTGAGAATGGGATCACAGGAGGACCCAAAACCGACCCTCTACACCGATAAACTCATCTTT. Protein sequence: CACDTSLLRMGSQEDPKPTLYTDKLIF.

For this clone: A read error is likely here: a far larger clone is one base away. The sample carries other DNA sequences with the same CDR3. CDR3 sequence reads: CALGELGSSRLLQPFLWDTRQMFF. For the CDR3, the DNA is TGTGCTCTTGGGGAACTAGGTTCCTCCAGATTACTGCAGCCTTTCCTATGGGACACCCGACAGATGTTTTTC. The V gene is TRDV1, the J gene TRDJ3, with D maybe TRDD2 (6 bases). Trimming pared 0 bases from V and 4 bases from J, leaving 31 bases between. Germline lookup yields CDR1 TSWWSYY and CDR2 QGS. This CDR3 comprises 24 residues.

This clone was recorded at least ten times. This DNA's translation differs at residue 6 from TCRdb's protein, which comes from a much larger clone; a read error is likely, and the protein shown is translated from the DNA. The chain joins TRDV2 to TRDJ1; tentatively, D is TRDD3 (5 bases). CDR3 length: 14 residues. Germline-derived CDR1 and CDR2 are GEAIGNYY and EKD. Trimming took off 3 bases at V and 0 bases at J, with 10 bases between the two ends. The CDR3 region has the DNA TGTGCCTGTGACCCTGAGGGATACACCGATAAACTCATCTTT. It yields the protein CACDPEGYTDKLIF.